The clone carrying this TCR beta chain was recorded many times. Antigen: not known. The sample comes from a study of type 1 regulatory T cells. Study summary: T-allo10 is a Tr1-enriched, alloantigen-specific CD4 T cell product made in vitro.

TCRdb ran MiXCR on the reads and lists one entry per CDR3 protein. The top ten hold 15% of the sample, which has over 14,000 distinct CDR3 sequences, roughly an eighth seen once. This CDR3 has 13 amino acids. V was pared by 6 bases and J by 9 bases, with 15 bases between. The chain couples TRBV12-3 or TRBV12-4 to TRBJ2-1; TRBD2 might be the D (6 bases). The sequence came from a human donor in good health. The sequenced sample consisted of cultured T cells, either the whole culture or a sorted T cell fraction (not recorded which). The CDR3 DNA follows: TGTGCCAGCAGCCCAATGACTAGGTCTGAGCAGTTCTTC. This encodes CASSPMTRSEQFF.